This T cell receptor beta chain is drawn from a study of patients and donors after allogeneic stem cell transplantation. TCRdb reanalysed the RT-PCR reads using MiXCR and keeps one entry per CDR3 protein. The sample holds about a million distinct CDR3 sequences; about a sixth are singletons and the top ten take under 6.5%. V lost 3 bases, J lost 5 bases, and 12 bases lay in between. The CDR3 contains 13 residues. The germline CDR1 and CDR2 sequences are SGHRS and YFSETQ. This clonotype turned up a few times. The origin of this receptor is a human donor who was either an allogeneic HSCT recipient or a stem cell or donor lymphocyte infusion donor (not recorded which). It is not recorded whose cells these are; they may come from a transplant donor. Material: blood, either unsorted or a sorted T cell fraction (not recorded which). The chain has TRBV5-1 and TRBJ2-7; D is ambiguous. CDR3 residues: CASSSILNDEQYF. The CDR3 nucleotides are TGCGCCAGCAGCTCTATACTAAACGACGAGCAGTACTTC.